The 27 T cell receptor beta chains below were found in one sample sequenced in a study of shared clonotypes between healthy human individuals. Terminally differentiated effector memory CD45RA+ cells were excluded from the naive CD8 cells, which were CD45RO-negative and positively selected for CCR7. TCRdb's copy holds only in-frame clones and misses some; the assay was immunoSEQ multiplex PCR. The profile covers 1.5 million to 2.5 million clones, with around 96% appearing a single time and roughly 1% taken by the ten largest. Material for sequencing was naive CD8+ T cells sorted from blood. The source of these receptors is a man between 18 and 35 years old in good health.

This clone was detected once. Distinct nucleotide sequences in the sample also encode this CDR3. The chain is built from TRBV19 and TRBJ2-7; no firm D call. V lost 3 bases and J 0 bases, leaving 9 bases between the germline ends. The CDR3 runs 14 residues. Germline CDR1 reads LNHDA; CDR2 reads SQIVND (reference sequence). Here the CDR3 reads CASSMGFSSYEQYF. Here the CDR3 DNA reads TGTGCCAGTAGTATGGGGTTTAGCTCCTACGAGCAGTACTTC.

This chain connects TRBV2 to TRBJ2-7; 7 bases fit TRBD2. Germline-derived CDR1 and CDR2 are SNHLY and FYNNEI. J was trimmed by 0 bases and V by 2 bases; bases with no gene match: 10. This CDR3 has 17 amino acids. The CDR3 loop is CASSELLGLADSYEQYF. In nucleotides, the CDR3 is TGTGCCAGCAGTGAACTTTTAGGGCTAGCGGACTCCTACGAGCAGTACTTC.

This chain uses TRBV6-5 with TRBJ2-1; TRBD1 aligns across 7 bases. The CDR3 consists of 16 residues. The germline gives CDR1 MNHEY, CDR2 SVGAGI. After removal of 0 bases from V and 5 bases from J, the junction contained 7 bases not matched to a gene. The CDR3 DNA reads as TGTGCCAGCAGTTACTCAACAGGGGAAGGGAACAATGAGCAGTTCTTC. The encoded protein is CASSYSTGEGNNEQFF.

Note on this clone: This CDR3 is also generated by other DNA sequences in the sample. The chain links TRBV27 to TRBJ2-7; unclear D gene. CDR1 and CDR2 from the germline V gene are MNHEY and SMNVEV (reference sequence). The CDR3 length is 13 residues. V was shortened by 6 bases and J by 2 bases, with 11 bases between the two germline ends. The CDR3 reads CASSLASPYEQYF. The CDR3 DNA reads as TGTGCCAGCAGCTTGGCGTCTCCCTACGAGCAGTACTTC.

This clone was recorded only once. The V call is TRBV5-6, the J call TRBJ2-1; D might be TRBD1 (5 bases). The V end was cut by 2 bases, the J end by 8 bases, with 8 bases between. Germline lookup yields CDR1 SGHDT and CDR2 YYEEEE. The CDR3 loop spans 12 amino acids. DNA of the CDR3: TGTGCCAGCAGCTTAGGGGTCTATGAGCAGTTCTTC. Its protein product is CASSLGVYEQFF.

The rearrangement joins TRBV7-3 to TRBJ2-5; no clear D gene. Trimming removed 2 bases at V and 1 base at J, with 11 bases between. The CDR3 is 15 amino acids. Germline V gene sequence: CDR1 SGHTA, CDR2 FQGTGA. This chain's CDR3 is CASSLSTGIQETQYF. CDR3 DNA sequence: TGTGCCAGCAGCTTATCGACTGGGATCCAAGAGACCCAGTACTTC.

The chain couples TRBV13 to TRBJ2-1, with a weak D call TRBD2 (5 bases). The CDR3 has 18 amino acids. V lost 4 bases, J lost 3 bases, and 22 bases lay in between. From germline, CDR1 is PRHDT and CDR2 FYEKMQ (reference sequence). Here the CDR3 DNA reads TGTGCCAGCAGCTCAGGACTCGGAAGTCAAGAAGACTACAATGAGCAGTTCTTC. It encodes CASSSGLGSQEDYNEQFF.

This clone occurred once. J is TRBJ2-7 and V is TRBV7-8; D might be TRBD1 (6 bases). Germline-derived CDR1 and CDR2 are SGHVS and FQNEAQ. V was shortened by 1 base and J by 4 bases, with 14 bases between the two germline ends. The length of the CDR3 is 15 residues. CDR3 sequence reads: CASSLDYRAGYEQYF. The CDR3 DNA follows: TGTGCCAGCAGCTTAGATTACAGGGCAGGATACGAGCAGTACTTC.

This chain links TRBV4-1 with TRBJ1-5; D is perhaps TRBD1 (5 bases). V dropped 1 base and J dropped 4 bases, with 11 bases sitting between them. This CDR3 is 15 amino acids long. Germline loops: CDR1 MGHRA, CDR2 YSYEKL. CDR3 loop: CASSQVGAPNQPQHF. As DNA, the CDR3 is TGCGCCAGCAGCCAAGTTGGGGCTCCAAATCAGCCCCAGCATTTT.

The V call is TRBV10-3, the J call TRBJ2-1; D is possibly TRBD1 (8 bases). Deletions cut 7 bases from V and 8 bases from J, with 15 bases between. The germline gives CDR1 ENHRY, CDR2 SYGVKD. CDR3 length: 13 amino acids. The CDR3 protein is CAITGQGGDEQFF. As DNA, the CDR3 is TGTGCCATCACCGGACAGGGAGGGGATGAGCAGTTCTTC.

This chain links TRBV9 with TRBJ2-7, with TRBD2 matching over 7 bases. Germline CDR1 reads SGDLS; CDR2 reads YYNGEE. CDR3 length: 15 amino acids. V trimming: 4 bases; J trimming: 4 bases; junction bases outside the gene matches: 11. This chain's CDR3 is CASSPQAGKIYEQYF. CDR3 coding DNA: TGTGCCAGCAGCCCTCAAGCGGGGAAAATTTACGAGCAGTACTTC.

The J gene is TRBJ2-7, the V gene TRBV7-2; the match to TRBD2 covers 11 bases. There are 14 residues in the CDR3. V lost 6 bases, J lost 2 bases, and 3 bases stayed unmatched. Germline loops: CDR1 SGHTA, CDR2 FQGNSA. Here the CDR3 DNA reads TGTGCCAGCAGTATAGCGGGAGGGGCCTACGAGCAGTACTTC. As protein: CASSIAGGAYEQYF.

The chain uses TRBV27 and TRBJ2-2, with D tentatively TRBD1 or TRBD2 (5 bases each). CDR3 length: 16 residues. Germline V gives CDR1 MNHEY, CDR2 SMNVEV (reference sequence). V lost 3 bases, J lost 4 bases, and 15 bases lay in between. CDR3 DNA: TGTGCCAGCAGTTTCTTAGGGACGAGGGGCACCGGGGAGCTGTTTTTT. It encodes CASSFLGTRGTGELFF.

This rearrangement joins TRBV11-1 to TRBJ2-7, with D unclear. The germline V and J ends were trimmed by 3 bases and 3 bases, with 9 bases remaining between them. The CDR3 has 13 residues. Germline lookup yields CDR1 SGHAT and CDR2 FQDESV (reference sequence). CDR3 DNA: TGTGCCAGCAGCTTGTCTCCTAACTACGAGCAGTACTTC. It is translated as CASSLSPNYEQYF.

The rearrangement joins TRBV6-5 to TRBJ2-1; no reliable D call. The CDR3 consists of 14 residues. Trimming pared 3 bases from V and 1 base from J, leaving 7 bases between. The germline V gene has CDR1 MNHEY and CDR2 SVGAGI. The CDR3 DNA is TGTGCCAGCAGTTATGGGGTATCCTACAATGAGCAGTTCTTC. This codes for CASSYGVSYNEQFF.

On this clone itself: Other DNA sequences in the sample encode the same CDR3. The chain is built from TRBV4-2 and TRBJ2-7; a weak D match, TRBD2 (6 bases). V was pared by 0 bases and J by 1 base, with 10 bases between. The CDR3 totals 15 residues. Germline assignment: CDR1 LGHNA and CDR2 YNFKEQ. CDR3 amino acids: CASSQDRDSSYEQYF. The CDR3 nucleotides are TGTGCCAGCAGCCAAGACCGGGACTCTTCCTACGAGCAGTACTTC.

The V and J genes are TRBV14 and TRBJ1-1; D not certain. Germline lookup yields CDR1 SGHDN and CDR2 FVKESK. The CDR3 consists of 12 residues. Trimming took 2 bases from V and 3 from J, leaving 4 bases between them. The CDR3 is CASSQLDTEAFF. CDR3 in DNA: TGTGCCAGCAGCCAACTAGACACTGAAGCTTTCTTT.

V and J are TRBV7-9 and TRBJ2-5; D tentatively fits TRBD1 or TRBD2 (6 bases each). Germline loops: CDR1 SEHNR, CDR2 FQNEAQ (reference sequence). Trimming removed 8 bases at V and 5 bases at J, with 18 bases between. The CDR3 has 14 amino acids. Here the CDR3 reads CASSMVGGSETQYF. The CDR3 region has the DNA TGTGCCAGCTCCATGGTAGGGGGGAGCGAGACCCAGTACTTC.

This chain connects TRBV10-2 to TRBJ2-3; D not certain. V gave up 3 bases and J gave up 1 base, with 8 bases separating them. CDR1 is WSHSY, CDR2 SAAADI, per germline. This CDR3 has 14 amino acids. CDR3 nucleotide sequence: TGCGCCAGCAGTGACTTGGTTGGCACAGATACGCAGTATTTT. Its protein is CASSDLVGTDTQYF.

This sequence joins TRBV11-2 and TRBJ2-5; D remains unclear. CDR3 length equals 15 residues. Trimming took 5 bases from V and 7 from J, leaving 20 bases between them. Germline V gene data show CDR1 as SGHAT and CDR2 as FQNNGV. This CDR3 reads CASSEILEAPGTQYF. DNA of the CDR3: TGTGCCAGCAGCGAGATCCTAGAAGCCCCGGGGACCCAGTACTTC.

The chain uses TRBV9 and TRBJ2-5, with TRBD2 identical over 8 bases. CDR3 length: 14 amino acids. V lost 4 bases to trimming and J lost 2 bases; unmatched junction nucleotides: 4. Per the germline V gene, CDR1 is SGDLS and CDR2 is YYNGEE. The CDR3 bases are TGTGCCAGCAGCCCCAGACTAGCGCAAGAGACCCAGTACTTC. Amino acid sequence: CASSPRLAQETQYF.

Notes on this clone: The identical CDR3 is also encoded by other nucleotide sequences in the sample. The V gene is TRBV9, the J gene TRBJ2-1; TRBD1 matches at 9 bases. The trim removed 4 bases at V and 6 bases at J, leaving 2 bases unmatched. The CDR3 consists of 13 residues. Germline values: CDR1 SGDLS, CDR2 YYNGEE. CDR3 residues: CASSTGQGNEQFF. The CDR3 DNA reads TGTGCCAGCAGCACGGGACAGGGCAATGAGCAGTTCTTC.

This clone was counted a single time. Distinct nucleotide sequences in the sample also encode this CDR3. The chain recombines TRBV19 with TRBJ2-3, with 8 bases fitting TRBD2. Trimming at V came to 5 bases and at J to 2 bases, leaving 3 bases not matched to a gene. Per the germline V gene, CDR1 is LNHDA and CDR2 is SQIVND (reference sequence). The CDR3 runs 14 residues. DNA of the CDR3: TGTGCCAGTAGTCCGGGGGGGCTCACAGATACGCAGTATTTT. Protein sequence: CASSPGGLTDTQYF.

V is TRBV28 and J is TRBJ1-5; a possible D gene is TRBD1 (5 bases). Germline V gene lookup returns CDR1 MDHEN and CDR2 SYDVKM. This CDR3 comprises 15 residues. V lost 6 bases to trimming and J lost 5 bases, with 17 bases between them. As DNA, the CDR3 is TGTGCCAGCAGCCAGGATAAGGGGCAGGATCAGCCCCAGCATTTT. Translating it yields CASSQDKGQDQPQHF.

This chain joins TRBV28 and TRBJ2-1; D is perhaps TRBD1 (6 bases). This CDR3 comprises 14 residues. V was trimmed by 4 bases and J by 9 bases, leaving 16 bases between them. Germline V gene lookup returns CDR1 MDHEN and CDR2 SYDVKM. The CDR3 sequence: CASSSRTVQGEQFF. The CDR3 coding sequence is TGTGCCAGCAGTTCCCGGACAGTTCAGGGTGAGCAGTTCTTC. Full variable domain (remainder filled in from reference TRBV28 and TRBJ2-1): DVKVTQSSRYLVKRTGEKVFLECVQDMDHENMFWYRQDPGLGLRLIYFSYDVKMKEKGDIPEGYSVSREKKERFSLILESASTNQTSMYLCASSSRTVQGEQFFGPGTRLTVL.

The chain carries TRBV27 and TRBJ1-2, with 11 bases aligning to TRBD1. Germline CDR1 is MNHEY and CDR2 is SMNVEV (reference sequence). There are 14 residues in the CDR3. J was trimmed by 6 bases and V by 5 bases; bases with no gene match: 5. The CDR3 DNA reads TGTGCCAGCAGTGTCGGACAGGGGGCGAATGGCTACACCTTC. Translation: CASSVGQGANGYTF.

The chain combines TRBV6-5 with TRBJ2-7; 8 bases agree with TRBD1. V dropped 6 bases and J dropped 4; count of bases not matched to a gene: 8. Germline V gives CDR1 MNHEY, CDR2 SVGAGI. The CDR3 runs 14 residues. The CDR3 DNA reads TGTGCCAGCAGCCCGGGACAGGTGGGGTACGAGCAGTACTTC. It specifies CASSPGQVGYEQYF.